This paragraph covers one T cell receptor (beta chain) sequence. The record originates from a study of blood T cell repertoires in COVID-19. At the level of the study: T cells, B-cell-depleted T cells, or PBMCs supplied cDNA or gDNA.

Germline V gene data show CDR1 as MDHEN and CDR2 as SYDVKM. CDR3 length equals 16 residues. After removal of 5 bases from V and 3 bases from J, the junction contained 10 bases not matched to a gene. During the 2 weeks before they entered the study, exposed participants had met someone with a PCR-confirmed or clinician-diagnosed COVID-19 case. In the study's own analysis: Amplified reference gene primers provided the basis for estimating nucleated cell counts. Using immunoSEQ multiplex PCR, the repertoire was profiled, and TCRdb retains in-frame clones only, with some absent. Clonal size and the V and J genes are those of that table, whereas D and trimming came from the DNA. The repertoire holds roughly 240,000 clones, around 89% seen once, with 0.85% to 0.9% in the top ten.

The sequencing input was PBMCs or T cells enriched from blood (not recorded which). The chain joins TRBV28 to TRBJ2-3, with TRBD1 matching 8 bases. The sequence came from a man aged 45-65 years who had been exposed to COVID-19. CDR3 sequence (DNA): TGTGCCAGCAGTCAACAATTGACAGGGGTAACAGATACGCAGTATTTT. Translating it yields CASSQQLTGVTDTQYF.